This TCR beta chain came from a study of T cell responses to AZD1222 COVID-19 vaccine. Second-dose timings of about 4 or about 12 weeks were pooled. Germline-derived CDR1 and CDR2 are MDHEN and SYDVKM. V was pared by 5 bases and J by 1 base, with 12 bases between. CDR3 length: 15 residues. Sequenced by immunoSEQ multiplex PCR; TCRdb stores in-frame clones only, minus some. The sample yields more than 55,000 clones, approximately 80% seen once. J is TRBJ1-5 and V is TRBV28, with D tentatively TRBD1 (5 bases). The input for sequencing was peripheral blood, taken 28 days after the second AZD1222 dose. The sequence was collected from an adult who received the AZD1222 COVID-19 vaccine. The chain's CDR3 is CASSGGTDSNQPQHF. CDR3 nucleotide sequence: TGTGCCAGCAGTGGCGGGACGGACAGCAATCAGCCCCAGCATTTT.